This TCR beta chain came from a study of cytomegalovirus exposure and HLA in healthy donors. Primers for the PCR totalled 60 Vbeta and 13 Jbeta. Produced via immunoSEQ multiplex PCR; TCRdb's table is partial and in-frame only. The sample shows some 130,000 clones, less than 80% of them seen only once. The sequencing input was PBMCs. The sequence was collected from a female donor in good health and CMV-seropositive.

The CDR3 DNA reads TGCGCCAGCAGCACCGCAACCGCGGCCATTTATGGCTACACCTTC. Amino acid sequence: CASSTATAAIYGYTF. This chain uses TRBV5-1 with TRBJ1-2; D remains ambiguous. The germline V gene encodes CDR1 SGHRS and CDR2 YFSETQ. This CDR3 has 15 residues. V lost 4 bases to trimming and J lost 5 bases, with 18 bases between them.